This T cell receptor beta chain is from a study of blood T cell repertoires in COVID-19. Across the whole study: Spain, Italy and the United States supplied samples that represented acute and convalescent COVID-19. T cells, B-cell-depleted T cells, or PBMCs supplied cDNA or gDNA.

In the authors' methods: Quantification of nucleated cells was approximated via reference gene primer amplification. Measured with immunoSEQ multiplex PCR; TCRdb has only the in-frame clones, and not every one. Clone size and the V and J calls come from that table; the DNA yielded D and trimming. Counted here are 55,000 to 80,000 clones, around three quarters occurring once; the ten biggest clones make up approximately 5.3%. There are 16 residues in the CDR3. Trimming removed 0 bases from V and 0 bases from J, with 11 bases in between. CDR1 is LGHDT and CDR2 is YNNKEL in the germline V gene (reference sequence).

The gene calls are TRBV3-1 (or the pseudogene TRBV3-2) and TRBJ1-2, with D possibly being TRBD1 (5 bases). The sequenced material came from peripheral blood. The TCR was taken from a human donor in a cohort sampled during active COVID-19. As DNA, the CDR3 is TGTGCCAGCAGCCAAGATCGGCGGGGGGCTAACTATGGCTACACCTTC. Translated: CASSQDRRGANYGYTF.